Reported below is one TCR beta chain. These data originate in a study of T cell changes during pregnancy in multiple sclerosis. Deletions cut 4 bases from V and 1 base from J, with 7 bases between. Germline V lookup: CDR1 MRHNA, CDR2 SNTAGT. The length of the CDR3 is 13 residues. Sequencing was performed with immunoSEQ multiplex PCR; in TCRdb, only in-frame clones are kept and a portion is missing. The data show fewer than 85,000 clones, approximately 92% seen once. This TCR was sampled from a female donor in good health, enrolled as a control in a pregnancy study. The starting material was peripheral blood, obtained in the third trimester of pregnancy. This chain connects TRBV6-4 to TRBJ1-1, with D perhaps TRBD1 (6 bases). The CDR3 loop reads CASSVDRNTEAFF. CDR3 coding DNA: TGTGCCAGCAGTGTGGACAGGAACACTGAAGCTTTCTTT.